What follows are 24 T cell receptor beta chains derived from one specimen sequenced in a study of post-analysis software for immune sequencing data. Included in the TCR beta cDNA libraries were unique molecular identifiers. TCRdb re-called the PCR reads with MiXCR, one entry per CDR3 protein. The table has 160,000 or so distinct CDR3 sequences, 35% to 40% seen once; the top ten hold 25% to 30%. The sequenced sample was blood, obtained after autologous hematopoietic stem cell transplantation. The receptors originated from a girl between 10 and 17 years old with multiple sclerosis.

The chain recombines TRBV30 with TRBJ1-1, with a weak D call TRBD1 (6 bases). Germline-derived CDR1 and CDR2 are GTSNPN and SVGIG (reference sequence). Trimming left V 0 bases short and J 4 bases short, with 12 bases between. This CDR3 spans 14 amino acids. The CDR3 bases are TGTGCCTGGAGTGTAGGGGGAGCGGGCACTGAAGCTTTCTTT. This sequence encodes CAWSVGGAGTEAFF.

This clonotype was detected many times. This rearrangement joins TRBV20-1 to TRBJ2-5; D perhaps matches TRBD2 (5 bases). The germline V gene has CDR1 DFQATT and CDR2 SNEGSKA (reference sequence). V was shortened by 2 bases and J by 3 bases, with 10 bases between the two germline ends. The CDR3 covers 13 residues. For the CDR3, the DNA is TGCAGTGCTAGACAATGGGGAGAAGAGACCCAGTACTTC. This translates into CSARQWGEETQYF.

Comments on this clonotype: A read error is possible here, since a much larger clone lies one base away. The chain links TRBV6-1 to TRBJ1-1, with TRBD1 as a possible D gene (5 bases). Trimming left V 4 bases short and J 0 bases short, with 24 bases between. Germline values: CDR1 MNHNS, CDR2 SASEGT. This CDR3 is built from 19 residues. CDR3 sequence: CASSASGPDGHQMNTEAFF. In nucleotides, the CDR3 is TGTGCCAGCAGTGCTTCGGGACCCGACGGGCACCAAATGAACACTGAAGCTTTCTTT.

This rearrangement joins TRBV6-5 to TRBJ1-6; possibly TRBD1 for D (6 bases). V gave up 3 bases and J gave up 0 bases, with 9 bases separating them. Germline-derived CDR1 and CDR2 are MNHEY and SVGAGI. The CDR3 covers 16 residues. The CDR3 region has the DNA TGTGCCAGCAGTTATAAGGGGGGCTCCTATAATTCACCCCTCCACTTT. This encodes CASSYKGGSYNSPLHF.

The chain is built from TRBV19 and TRBJ1-4; D is unclear. The CDR3 is made up of 12 amino acids. Germline CDR1 LNHDA, CDR2 SQIVND (reference sequence). The V end lost 7 bases, the J end lost 11 bases, and 14 bases lay between the germline ends. For the CDR3, the DNA is TGTGCCAGTACCCGAACGAGAGGGAAACTGTTTTTT. It specifies CASTRTRGKLFF. Full variable domain (rest looked up from reference TRBV19 and TRBJ1-4): DGGITQSPKYLFRKEGQNVTLSCEQNLNHDAMYWYRQDPGQGLRLIYYSQIVNDFQKGDIAEGYSVSREKKESFPLTVTSAQKNPTAFYLCASTRTRGKLFFGSGTQLSVL.

The chain uses TRBV6-8 and TRBJ2-5; weak D call: TRBD2 (6 bases). Germline loops: CDR1 MNHGY, CDR2 SAAAGT. Trimming left V 8 bases short and J 7 bases short, with 17 bases between. This CDR3 spans 13 amino acids. CDR3 in amino acids: CASLEGPQGTQYF. The CDR3 region has the DNA TGTGCCAGCCTGGAGGGGCCCCAGGGGACCCAGTACTTC.

This clonotype was seen more than once but under ten times. This chain joins TRBV11-2 and TRBJ1-4; 7 bases map to TRBD1. The CDR3 contains 19 residues. The germline CDR1 and CDR2 sequences are SGHAT and FQNNGV. V lost 5 bases, J lost 5 bases, and 20 bases stayed unmatched. The CDR3 sequence: CASSSRMISGGTENEKLFF. CDR3 nucleotide sequence: TGTGCCAGCAGCAGTCGGATGATTAGCGGCGGGACAGAGAATGAAAAACTGTTTTTT.

The chain combines TRBV5-1 with TRBJ1-1; D call uncertain. CDR1 SGHRS and CDR2 YFSETQ come from the germline V gene. There are 14 residues in the CDR3. Trimming removed 4 bases at V and 1 base at J, with 11 bases between. The CDR3 reads CASSLQGQNTEAFF. DNA for the CDR3: TGCGCCAGCAGCCTACAAGGTCAGAACACTGAAGCTTTCTTT.

This clonotype was counted a few times. The V and J genes are TRBV12-3 or TRBV12-4 and TRBJ2-1; 12 nucleotides match TRBD2. The CDR3 spans 16 residues. The V gene end was trimmed by 5 bases and the J gene end by 4 bases; junction bases not matched to a gene: 6. The CDR3 nucleotides are TGTGCCAGCAGTGCTGTACTAGCGGGGGGATACAATGAGCAGTTCTTC. Its protein is CASSAVLAGGYNEQFF.

The chain employs TRBV5-1 and TRBJ2-7, with D perhaps matching TRBD1 or TRBD2 (7 bases each). Trimming cost V 0 bases and J 6 bases, with 16 bases left between them. The germline V gene has CDR1 SGHRS and CDR2 YFSETQ. The CDR3 totals 15 residues. The chain's CDR3 is CASSLVGQGEGEQYF. CDR3 sequence (DNA): TGCGCCAGCAGCTTGGTCGGGCAGGGGGAGGGCGAGCAGTACTTC.

Notes on this clonotype: An end of the junction differs from the germline gene, which may be a read error. The chain employs TRBV7-3 and TRBJ2-1, with D unclear. CDR3 length equals 17 residues. Per germline, CDR1 SGHTA and CDR2 FQGTGA. CDR3 protein: CASSLNSGLYTPNGQFF. The CDR3 coding sequence is TGTGCCAGCAGCCTAAATTCGGGTCTCTACACCCCCAATGGGCAGTTCTTC.

This clonotype showed up many times. This chain uses TRBV6-5 with TRBJ2-1; D call uncertain. The germline gives CDR1 MNHEY, CDR2 SVGAGI. V was shortened by 2 bases and J by 5 bases, with 10 bases between the two germline ends. This CDR3 is 14 amino acids long. The CDR3 sequence: CASSYVGSNNEQFF. As DNA, the CDR3 is TGTGCCAGCAGTTACGTGGGCTCAAACAATGAGCAGTTCTTC.

The chain has TRBV12-3 or TRBV12-4 and TRBJ2-1; TRBD1 matches at 7 bases. This CDR3 spans 12 amino acids. Trimming removed 6 bases from V and 12 bases from J; junction bases left unmatched: 8. CDR3 nucleotide sequence: TGTGCCAGCAGCCAGGACAGGAACTCGCAGTTCTTC. It specifies CASSQDRNSQFF.

This clonotype has only a few counts. The V call is TRBV7-2, the J call TRBJ2-1; 11 positions agree with TRBD2. CDR1 is SGHTA and CDR2 is FQGNSA in the germline V gene. The CDR3 runs to 14 residues. The V and J ends lost 3 bases and 10 bases, in that order; junction bases with no gene match: 5. The CDR3 loop is CASSLPTSGKEQFF. Written as DNA, the CDR3 is TGTGCCAGCAGCTTGCCGACTAGCGGGAAAGAGCAGTTCTTC.

A few counts support this clonotype. This chain connects TRBV7-3 to TRBJ2-1; D call uncertain. With 2 bases removed from V and 9 bases from J, the gap between germline ends came to 11 bases. Germline CDR1 and CDR2: SGHTA and FQGTGA. The length of the CDR3 is 13 residues. DNA for the CDR3: TGTGCCAGCAGCTTACAGGAAGTCGGTGAGCAGTTCTTC. Protein: CASSLQEVGEQFF.

This clonotype turned up a few times. This chain joins TRBV11-2 and TRBJ2-5; D is perhaps TRBD2 (6 bases). CDR3 length equals 14 residues. Germline CDR1 is SGHAT and CDR2 is FQNNGV. The germline V and J ends were trimmed by 5 bases and 1 base, with 11 bases remaining between them. CDR3 sequence (DNA): TGTGCCAGCAGCACAGCGGGTGGCCAAGAGACCCAGTACTTC. It translates to CASSTAGGQETQYF.

The table lists this clonotype with many counts. J is TRBJ2-3 and V is TRBV5-1, with TRBD1 matching over 10 bases. The germline gives CDR1 SGHRS, CDR2 YFSETQ. This CDR3 spans 16 amino acids. The V segment lost 2 bases and the J segment 5 bases; nucleotides outside the gene matches: 8. CDR3 nucleotide sequence: TGCGCCAGCAGCTTCGGGGACAGGGGCAGTTTAGATACGCAGTATTTT. Its protein product is CASSFGDRGSLDTQYF. Based on the CDR3 plus reference TRBV5-1 and TRBJ2-3, the full variable domain is KAGVTQTPRYLIKTRGQQVTLSCSPISGHRSVSWYQQTPGQGLQFLFEYFSETQRNKGNFPGRFSGRQFSNSRSEMNVSTLELGDSALYLCASSFGDRGSLDTQYFGPGTRLTVL.

The sample holds a few counts of this clonotype. This chain uses TRBV7-6 with TRBJ2-1; weak D call: TRBD1 (5 bases). Germline lookup yields CDR1 SGHVS and CDR2 FNYEAQ. V gave up 0 bases and J gave up 6 bases, with 18 bases separating them. This CDR3 has 17 residues. In DNA, the CDR3 is TGTGCCAGCAGCTTAGCGCGGACACCCGTTGGTTTCAATGAGCAGTTCTTC. Translating gives CASSLARTPVGFNEQFF.

This clonotype was detected a few times. The rearrangement joins TRBV5-1 to TRBJ2-5; D tentatively fits TRBD1 or TRBD2 (5 bases each). CDR3 size: 17 residues. CDR1 and CDR2 from the germline V gene are SGHRS and YFSETQ. V lost 0 bases to trimming and J lost 5 bases, with 20 bases between them. The CDR3 loop is CASSLDGALDGEETQYF. CDR3 coding DNA: TGCGCCAGCAGCTTGGACGGGGCCCTAGATGGTGAGGAGACCCAGTACTTC.

This clonotype was observed a few times. V usage is TRBV20-1 and J usage is TRBJ2-7; 11 nucleotides match TRBD1. CDR3 length: 14 residues. The V and J ends lost 4 bases and 4 bases, in that order; junction bases with no gene match: 6. Germline-derived CDR1 and CDR2 are DFQATT and SNEGSKA (reference sequence). CDR3 in DNA: TGCAGTGCTACAAGGACAGGGGGCGGGTACGAGCAGTACTTC. It is translated as CSATRTGGGYEQYF.

This clonotype was detected once. J is TRBJ1-1 and V is TRBV30; a possible D gene is TRBD1 (6 bases). The CDR3 has 13 amino acids. Between the trimmed V and J ends, which lost 5 bases and 1 base, there was a span of 11 bases. Germline V gene lookup returns CDR1 GTSNPN and CDR2 SVGIG (reference sequence). The CDR3 spells CAWSGHQNTEAFF. In DNA form, the CDR3 reads TGTGCCTGGTCGGGACACCAGAACACTGAAGCTTTCTTT.

The V and J genes are TRBV6-6 and TRBJ2-5; D uncertain. Trimming stripped 2 bases from V and 5 bases from J, with 9 bases between. Germline V gene data show CDR1 as MNHNY and CDR2 as SVGAGI (reference sequence). The CDR3 sequence is 13 residues long. The CDR3: CASSYDGVETQYF. The DNA of the CDR3 is TGTGCCAGCAGTTACGATGGGGTCGAGACCCAGTACTTC.

This chain links TRBV27 with TRBJ2-1; 9 bases map to TRBD2. The germline gives CDR1 MNHEY, CDR2 SMNVEV (reference sequence). J lost 6 bases, V lost 6 bases, and 15 bases had no gene match. This CDR3 has 17 residues. The CDR3 DNA sequence: TGTGCCAGCAGCACCGTATTAGCGGGAGATCGTGGCAATGAGCAGTTCTTC. Its translation: CASSTVLAGDRGNEQFF.

The chain is built from TRBV20-1 and TRBJ2-1; TRBD2 might be the D (7 bases). Per germline, CDR1 DFQATT and CDR2 SNEGSKA (reference sequence). This CDR3 has 18 amino acids. V gave up 0 bases and J gave up 5 bases, with 23 bases separating them. CDR3 residues: CSARDRGASGPRHNEQFF. CDR3 DNA: TGCAGTGCTAGAGATCGGGGGGCTAGCGGACCAAGGCACAATGAGCAGTTCTTC.